These 20 T cell receptor beta chains came from one sample sequenced in a study of identical twins (dated by TCRdb to 2016 to 2017). Library preparation employed 5' RACE. The sequencer was an Illumina HiSeq 2000. TCRdb reanalyzed the raw reads on its own, using fastp at Q25 for trimming and MiXCR for clone calling, and kept in-frame beta chains. CDR3 protein sequences are deduplicated, and each keeps its most common genes and DNA. Here the sample has 1.5 million to 2 million distinct CDR3 sequences; 32% occur a single time. About 0.27% of the sample belongs to the ten largest clones. The sequencing sample was made of cord blood. These receptors were collected from a newborn girl in good health.

This clonotype occurred a few times. The V call is TRBV3-1, the J call TRBJ2-1, with TRBD1 matching over 9 bases. Germline CDR1 reads LGHDT; CDR2 reads YNNKEL (reference sequence). The CDR3 loop spans 17 amino acids. The ends lost 1 base at V and 8 bases at J; junction bases unmatched: 12. CDR3 region: CASSQAPPGTGFYEQFF. As DNA, the CDR3 is TGTGCCAGCAGCCAAGCCCCGCCGGGGACAGGGTTCTATGAGCAGTTCTTC.

The genes are TRBV28 and TRBJ2-3, with 7 bases aligning to TRBD2. The CDR3 loop spans 17 amino acids. Germline CDR1 reads MDHEN; CDR2 reads SYDVKM. Trimming cost V 4 bases and J 1 base; bases outside gene matches: 11. DNA for the CDR3: TGTGCCAGCAGTTACCCCCCAGCGGGATGGGGCACAGATACGCAGTATTTT. Amino acid sequence: CASSYPPAGWGTDTQYF.

V is TRBV20-1 and J is TRBJ2-7, with TRBD2 matching 8 bases. Germline V gives CDR1 DFQATT, CDR2 SNEGSKA (reference sequence). The J segment lost 2 bases and the V segment lost 5 bases, leaving 8 bases of the junction unmatched. This CDR3 region has 14 residues. CDR3 DNA: TGCAGTGCTGCCGGGACTAGATCCCCCTACGAGCAGTACTTC. This translates into CSAAGTRSPYEQYF.

This chain uses TRBV10-3 with TRBJ1-2; D not certain. CDR3 length: 13 amino acids. Germline CDR1 and CDR2: ENHRY and SYGVKD. V lost 3 bases, J lost 2 bases, and 7 bases lay in between. CDR3 sequence (DNA): TGTGCCATCAGTGATGGGAAAAACTATGGCTACACCTTC. Amino acids: CAISDGKNYGYTF.

This clonotype came up a few times. The V call is TRBV20-1, the J call TRBJ1-2, with 9 nucleotides matching TRBD1. The ends lost 3 bases at V and 4 bases at J; junction bases unmatched: 9. The CDR3 is made up of 15 amino acids. The germline V gene encodes CDR1 DFQATT and CDR2 SNEGSKA (reference sequence). The CDR3 DNA reads TGCAGTGCTAGGCCCCCCGGGACAGGGTCCTATGGCTACACCTTC. Protein product: CSARPPGTGSYGYTF.

V is TRBV12-3 or TRBV12-4 and J is TRBJ2-3, with TRBD2 as a possible D gene (5 bases). There are 15 residues in the CDR3. Between the trimmed V and J ends, which lost 1 base and 4 bases, there was a span of 12 bases. CDR3 coding DNA: TGTGCCAGCAGTTTAGATCGACTGAGGGCAGATACGCAGTATTTT. Its translation: CASSLDRLRADTQYF.

This clonotype was observed a few times. This chain links TRBV20-1 with TRBJ2-7; D gene ambiguous. V lost 0 bases, J lost 7 bases, and 10 bases lay in between. CDR1 DFQATT and CDR2 SNEGSKA come from the germline V gene (reference sequence). The CDR3 sequence is 12 residues long. The CDR3 reads CSARDRAWEQYF. CDR3 sequence (DNA): TGCAGTGCTAGAGACCGGGCTTGGGAGCAGTACTTC.

This clonotype has just one count. Mismatch with germline at one junction end may stem from a read error. The chain joins TRBV3-1 to TRBJ1-5, with 7 bases fitting TRBD1. CDR3 length equals 12 residues. In germline, CDR1 is LGHDT, CDR2 YNNKEL (reference sequence). CDR3 coding DNA: TGTGCCAGCAGCCACGGGGGACAGCCCCGGCATTTT. This encodes CASSHGGQPRHF.

The V gene is TRBV12-3 or TRBV12-4, the J gene TRBJ2-1; 7 bases align to TRBD1. V trimming: 7 bases; J trimming: 5 bases; junction bases outside the gene matches: 8. This CDR3 spans 14 amino acids. CDR3 sequence: CASNSRTGHNEQFF. CDR3 coding DNA: TGTGCCAGCAACTCCCGGACAGGCCACAATGAGCAGTTCTTC.

V usage is TRBV2 and J usage is TRBJ2-1, with TRBD2 matching 7 bases. With V trimmed by 8 bases and J by 3 bases, 1 base remained unmatched. Germline CDR1 and CDR2: SNHLY and FYNNEI. The CDR3 loop spans 12 amino acids. CDR3 region: CASRDYYNEQFF. The DNA for the CDR3 is TGTGCCAGCCGGGACTACTACAATGAGCAGTTCTTC.

This clonotype was detected many times. The rearrangement joins TRBV20-1 to TRBJ2-1; 7 bases align to TRBD2. The length of the CDR3 is 13 residues. Germline V gene data show CDR1 as DFQATT and CDR2 as SNEGSKA (reference sequence). Trimming cost V 3 bases and J 2 bases; bases outside gene matches: 1. The CDR3 sequence is CSASGRTYNEQFF. The CDR3 nucleotides are TGCAGTGCTAGCGGGAGGACCTACAATGAGCAGTTCTTC.

This sequence joins TRBV14 and TRBJ2-1; TRBD2 matches 7 bases. This CDR3 comprises 18 residues. V gave up 4 bases and J gave up 2 bases; unmatched junction bases: 14. Germline lookup yields CDR1 SGHDN and CDR2 FVKESK. CDR3 DNA: TGTGCCAGCAGCCGACATGAGGGAACTAGCGTCGCCTACAATGAGCAGTTCTTC. Translating gives CASSRHEGTSVAYNEQFF.

V and J are TRBV5-1 and TRBJ2-7; maybe TRBD2 (5 bases). Germline values: CDR1 SGHRS, CDR2 YFSETQ. V was cut by 3 bases and J by 7 bases, with 17 bases left in between. This CDR3 spans 14 amino acids. CDR3 in DNA: TGCGCCAGCAGCTCAGCGGACTCCTACAATGAGCAGTACTTC. Translating it yields CASSSADSYNEQYF.

Only a few counts were recorded for this clonotype. J is TRBJ1-2 and V is TRBV29-1; 8 bases are shared with TRBD1. The CDR3 is 11 amino acids. The V gene's germline CDR1 is SQVTM and CDR2 ANQGSEA. The J segment lost 7 bases and the V segment lost 3 bases, leaving 1 base of the junction unmatched. Here the CDR3 reads CSVDRGLGYTF. The CDR3 region has the DNA TGCAGCGTTGACAGGGGGCTTGGCTACACCTTC.

The J gene is TRBJ2-3, the V gene TRBV24-1; D may be TRBD2 (6 bases). With 4 bases removed from V and 9 bases from J, the gap between germline ends came to 16 bases. This CDR3 has 14 amino acids. Germline V lookup: CDR1 KGHDR, CDR2 SFDVKD. The DNA for the CDR3 is TGTGCCACCAGTGAGTCGGGGAGGATTGAAACGCAGTATTTT. Translating gives CATSESGRIETQYF.

Only a few counts were recorded for this clonotype. This sequence joins TRBV20-1 and TRBJ2-5; D is ambiguous. The CDR3 loop spans 14 amino acids. V was shortened by 2 bases and J by 5 bases, with 15 bases between the two germline ends. CDR1 is DFQATT and CDR2 is SNEGSKA in the germline V gene (reference sequence). The CDR3 sequence is CSARRALSRETQYF. The CDR3 nucleotides read TGCAGTGCTAGACGCGCCCTGTCGAGGGAGACCCAGTACTTC.

This rearrangement joins TRBV10-3 to TRBJ2-3, with 9 bases fitting TRBD2. This CDR3 contains 15 residues. Germline V CDR1 and CDR2: ENHRY, SYGVKD. V lost 7 bases and J lost 0; bases outside the gene matches: 5. CDR3 loop: CAITLAGTSTDTQYF. The CDR3 DNA sequence: TGTGCCATCACTCTAGCGGGGACTAGCACAGATACGCAGTATTTT.

This clonotype was seen just once. The junction departs from germline at one end; a sequencing error may be responsible. V and J are TRBV20-1 and TRBJ2-6, with D perhaps matching TRBD2 (6 bases). The CDR3 loop spans 15 amino acids. Germline V lookup: CDR1 DFQATT, CDR2 SNEGSKA (reference sequence). The chain's CDR3 is CSASGTLSGANVLTF. In DNA form, the CDR3 reads TGCAGTGCCTCCGGGACTCTCTCTGGGGCCAATGTCCTGACTTTC.

This clonotype was counted between two and nine times. V is TRBV2 and J is TRBJ2-4; 8 nucleotides line up with TRBD2. The CDR3 extends over 13 amino acids. Unmatched junction bases numbered 3, after V lost 5 bases and J lost 6 bases. Germline V gives CDR1 SNHLY, CDR2 FYNNEI. In DNA form, the CDR3 reads TGTGCCAGCAGTCTGGGACTAGGAAACATTCAGTACTTC. Translation: CASSLGLGNIQYF.

The gene calls are TRBV20-1 and TRBJ2-3, with D unresolved. This CDR3 spans 13 amino acids. Germline CDR1 DFQATT, CDR2 SNEGSKA (reference sequence). V lost 1 base, J lost 4 bases, and 9 bases lay in between. CDR3 sequence (DNA): TGCAGTGCTAGAGGAGACTTCCCAGATACGCAGTATTTT. This sequence encodes CSARGDFPDTQYF.